What follows are 20 T cell receptor beta chains derived from one specimen sequenced in a study of OX40 agonist ivuxolimab in advanced cancers. Some clones are missing from TCRdb's copy, which holds only in-frame ones; the method was immunoSEQ multiplex PCR. The sample yields some 110,000 clones, 85% to 95% seen once. Sequencing was performed on CD4+ or CD8+ T cells sorted from blood, taken in a trial of the OX40 agonist ivuxolimab. These TCRs come from an adult with an advanced solid tumor such as melanoma, head and neck, liver or kidney cancer.

J is TRBJ1-4 and V is TRBV28, with TRBD1 matching over 7 bases. J gave up 14 bases and V 5 bases, and 20 bases lay outside the gene matches. Germline values: CDR1 MDHEN, CDR2 SYDVKM. The CDR3 spans 16 residues. This CDR3 is CASSPRRTGPFGDLFF. CDR3 nucleotide sequence: TGTGCCAGCAGTCCCCGGCGGACAGGCCCGTTTGGAGATCTGTTTTTT.

The gene calls are TRBV5-1 and TRBJ2-7; the D call may be TRBD1 or TRBD2 (5 bases each). V shed 4 bases and J shed 5 bases, with 19 bases lying between them. Germline V gives CDR1 SGHRS, CDR2 YFSETQ. The CDR3 has 15 amino acids. The CDR3 sequence is CASSPGTVNPHEQYF. DNA for the CDR3: TGCGCCAGCAGCCCTGGGACGGTTAATCCCCACGAGCAGTACTTC. Filled out from reference TRBV5-1 and TRBJ2-7, the complete variable domain reads KAGVTQTPRYLIKTRGQQVTLSCSPISGHRSVSWYQQTPGQGLQFLFEYFSETQRNKGNFPGRFSGRQFSNSRSEMNVSTLELGDSALYLCASSPGTVNPHEQYFGPGTRLTVT.

This rearrangement joins TRBV6-1 to TRBJ1-2; no definite D call. CDR1 and CDR2 from the germline V gene are MNHNS and SASEGT. This CDR3 is built from 12 residues. Deletions cut 1 base from V and 5 bases from J, with 5 bases between. The CDR3 DNA is TGTGCCAGCAGTGAAGGTGGTTATGGCTACACCTTC. Residues: CASSEGGYGYTF.

This clone was picked up one time. The chain is built from TRBV7-8 and TRBJ2-1; 13 positions agree with TRBD2. The germline V gene has CDR1 SGHVS and CDR2 FQNEAQ. The CDR3 sequence is 16 residues long. J gave up 7 bases and V 5 bases, and 8 bases lay outside the gene matches. CDR3 amino acids: CASSLRLAGGGNEQFF. DNA of the CDR3: TGTGCCAGCAGCCTCAGACTAGCGGGAGGTGGGAATGAGCAGTTCTTC.

The chain is built from TRBV27 and TRBJ2-5; 8 bases are a match to TRBD2. With 0 bases clipped from V and 5 bases from J, the junction kept 11 bases outside the gene matches. The CDR3 runs 17 residues. CDR1 is MNHEY, CDR2 SMNVEV, per germline (reference sequence). CDR3 region: CASSLSNAGTRSETQYF. CDR3 nucleotides: TGTGCCAGCAGTTTATCGAACGCCGGGACTAGGTCGGAGACCCAGTACTTC.

The V gene is TRBV5-4, the J gene TRBJ2-2; TRBD2 matches at 7 bases. V was clipped by 4 bases and J by 9 bases; unmatched bases: 12. Germline CDR1 reads SGHNT; CDR2 reads YYREEE (reference sequence). The CDR3 covers 15 residues. CDR3 in amino acids: CASSGGDYLRRELFF. CDR3 DNA sequence: TGTGCCAGCAGCGGGGGGGACTACCTCAGGAGGGAGCTGTTTTTT.

The chain has TRBV25-1 and TRBJ2-5; D is unclear. This CDR3 region has 14 residues. Germline V lookup: CDR1 MGHDK, CDR2 SYGVNS. V lost 1 base to trimming and J lost 5 bases, with 11 bases between them. CDR3 in amino acids: CASSESPSSETQYF. CDR3 sequence (DNA): TGTGCCAGCAGTGAATCCCCTTCCTCGGAGACCCAGTACTTC.

The V and J genes are TRBV7-9 and TRBJ2-1; the D gene is possibly TRBD2 (6 bases). The CDR3 loop spans 14 amino acids. Trimming took off 7 bases at V and 4 bases at J, with 14 bases between the two ends. CDR1 SEHNR and CDR2 FQNEAQ come from the germline V gene (reference sequence). CDR3 nucleotide sequence: TGTGCCAGCAACCTCGTAGCGGCGTACAATGAGCAGTTCTTC. This codes for CASNLVAAYNEQFF. Complete variable domain (other parts from reference TRBV7-9 and TRBJ2-1): DTGVSQNPRHKITKRGQNVTFRCDPISEHNRLYWYRQTLGQGPEFLTYFQNEAQLEKSRLLSDRFSAERPKGSFSTLEIQRTEQGDSAMYLCASNLVAAYNEQFFGPGTRLTVL.

The chain couples TRBV10-3 to TRBJ1-5; D gene ambiguous. Germline CDR1 reads ENHRY; CDR2 reads SYGVKD. The V end was cut by 3 bases, the J end by 4 bases, with 7 bases between. There are 13 residues in the CDR3. The CDR3 DNA reads as TGTGCCATCAGTGACGGCAAAAATCAGCCCCAGCATTTT. It encodes CAISDGKNQPQHF.

This clone was counted between two and nine times. The chain carries TRBV7-2 and TRBJ2-2; TRBD2 agrees at 10 bases. The CDR3 is made up of 15 amino acids. Germline assignment: CDR1 SGHTA and CDR2 FQGNSA. The J segment lost 4 bases and the V segment lost 11 bases, leaving 10 bases of the junction unmatched. The CDR3, as DNA: TGTGCCGGATCTAGCGGGAGTAAGAGCACCGGGGAGCTGTTTTTT. This translates into CAGSSGSKSTGELFF. Complete variable domain (other parts from reference TRBV7-2 and TRBJ2-2): GAGVSQSPSNKVTEKGKDVELRCDPISGHTALYWYRQSLGQGLEFLIYFQGNSAPDKSGLPSDRFSAERTGGSVSTLTIQRTQQEDSAVYLCAGSSGSKSTGELFFGEGSRLTVL.

In this sample, this clone turned up once. J is TRBJ2-1 and V is TRBV6-5; weak D call: TRBD2 (6 bases). Trimming removed 7 bases at V and 0 bases at J, with 10 bases between. Looked up from germline, CDR1 is MNHEY and CDR2 is SVGAGI. The CDR3 consists of 14 residues. The CDR3, as DNA: TGTGCCAGCACCAAGACTAGCTCCTACAATGAGCAGTTCTTC. Translated: CASTKTSSYNEQFF.

The genes are TRBV7-2 and TRBJ2-3; 9 bases align to TRBD2. From germline, CDR1 is SGHTA and CDR2 FQGNSA. The CDR3 loop spans 16 amino acids. V shed 2 bases, J shed 4 bases, and the junction held 7 bases outside the gene matches. The CDR3 DNA follows: TGTGCCAGCAGCTTACAGCGGGGGGTTCCCCCAGATACGCAGTATTTT. It encodes CASSLQRGVPPDTQYF.

This chain links TRBV5-6 with TRBJ2-5; D is possibly TRBD2 (5 bases). Germline CDR1 reads SGHDT; CDR2 reads YYEEEE. V was pared by 0 bases and J by 4 bases, with 7 bases between. The CDR3 loop spans 13 amino acids. The DNA for the CDR3 is TGTGCCAGCAGCTTGGGAGGGAGAGAGACCCAGTACTTC. Translation gives CASSLGGRETQYF.

The rearrangement uses TRBV7-2 and TRBJ1-1; no reliable D call. Germline V lookup: CDR1 SGHTA, CDR2 FQGNSA. The CDR3 runs to 14 residues. The V and J ends lost 0 bases and 3 bases respectively, with 8 bases between them. The DNA for the CDR3 is TGTGCCAGCAGCTTAGCCCCAACCGACACTGAAGCTTTCTTT. Translated, it gives CASSLAPTDTEAFF.

The J gene is TRBJ2-5, the V gene TRBV19, with TRBD2 identical over 8 bases. The J call is uncertain, as TRBJ2-7 better fits the DNA end. Germline V gene data show CDR1 as LNHDA and CDR2 as SQIVND (reference sequence). The length of the CDR3 is 13 residues. CDR3 sequence: CASRKSSGYEQYF. The DNA of the CDR3 is TGTGCCAGTAGAAAATCTAGCGGGTACGAGCAGTACTTC.

This clone has just one count. The J gene is TRBJ1-1, the V gene TRBV5-1; D not resolved. The CDR3 totals 13 residues. Deletions cut 0 bases from V and 8 bases from J, with 11 bases between. Germline CDR1 reads SGHRS; CDR2 reads YFSETQ. The CDR3 DNA follows: TGCGCCAGCAGCTTGGAGATGTCGCTCGAAGCTTTCTTT. It codes for CASSLEMSLEAFF.

J is TRBJ1-2 and V is TRBV11-2; tentatively, D is TRBD1 (5 bases). The CDR3 runs 16 residues. Germline loops: CDR1 SGHAT, CDR2 FQNNGV. Trimming pared 5 bases from V and 0 bases from J, leaving 16 bases between. The CDR3 DNA reads TGTGCCAGCAGCAAGGGCGGGACGGGGGCTAACTATGGCTACACCTTC. This codes for CASSKGGTGANYGYTF.

At least ten counts were recorded for this clone. The chain couples TRBV28 to TRBJ2-7, with D uncertain. V lost 3 bases to trimming and J lost 1 base, with 7 bases between them. Germline CDR1 is MDHEN and CDR2 is SYDVKM. The CDR3 has 13 amino acids. CDR3 sequence reads: CASSLLGSYEQYF. The CDR3 DNA reads TGTGCCAGCAGTTTGCTAGGTTCCTACGAGCAGTACTTC.

The rearrangement uses TRBV9 and TRBJ1-5; D unclear. From germline, CDR1 is SGDLS and CDR2 YYNGEE. The CDR3 contains 12 residues. The V end lost 0 bases, the J end lost 5 bases, and 3 bases lay between the germline ends. This CDR3 is CASSVGDQPQHF. CDR3 sequence (DNA): TGTGCCAGCAGCGTAGGGGATCAGCCCCAGCATTTT. The variable domain in full, with the rest retrieved from reference TRBV9 and TRBJ1-5, is DSGVTQTPKHLITATGQRVTLRCSPRSGDLSVYWYQQSLDQGLQFLIQYYNGEERAKGNILERFSAQQFPDLHSELNLSSLELGDSALYFCASSVGDQPQHFGDGTRLSIL.

The chain joins TRBV9 to TRBJ2-3; no firm D call. With 0 bases removed from V and 2 bases from J, the gap between germline ends came to 13 bases. This CDR3 is built from 16 residues. The germline V gene has CDR1 SGDLS and CDR2 YYNGEE. The CDR3, as DNA: TGTGCCAGCAGCGTAGATGACTTGCGAATCACAGATACGCAGTATTTT. This sequence encodes CASSVDDLRITDTQYF.